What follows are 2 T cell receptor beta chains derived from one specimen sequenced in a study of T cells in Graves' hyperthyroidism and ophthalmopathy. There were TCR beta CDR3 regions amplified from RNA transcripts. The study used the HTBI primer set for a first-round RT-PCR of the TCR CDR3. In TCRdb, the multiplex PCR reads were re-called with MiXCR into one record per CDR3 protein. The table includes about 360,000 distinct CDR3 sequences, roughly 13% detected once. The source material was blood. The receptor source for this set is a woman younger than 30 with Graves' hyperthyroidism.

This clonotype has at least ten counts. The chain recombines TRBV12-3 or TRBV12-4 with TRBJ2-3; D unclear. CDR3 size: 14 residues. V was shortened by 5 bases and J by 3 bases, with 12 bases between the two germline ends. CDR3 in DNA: TGTGCCAGCAGTGTCATGGTTGGGACAGATACGCAGTATTTT. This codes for CASSVMVGTDTQYF.

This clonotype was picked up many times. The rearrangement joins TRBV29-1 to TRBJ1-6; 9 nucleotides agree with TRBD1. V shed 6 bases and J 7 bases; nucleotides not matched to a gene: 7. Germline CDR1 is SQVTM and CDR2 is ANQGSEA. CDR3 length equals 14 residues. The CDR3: CSVQTGTGNSPLHF. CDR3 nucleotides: TGCAGCGTACAAACCGGGACAGGGAATTCACCCCTCCACTTT.